A single sample is the source of the 19 T cell receptor beta chains below, sequenced in a study of CD8 T cells in Susac syndrome. With random hexamers, roughly 0.5 to 1 ug RNA was reverse transcribed. TCRdb independently ran MiXCR on the immunoSEQ multiplex PCR reads; one entry per CDR3 protein. This sample has 100,000 to 150,000 distinct CDR3 sequences, with 80% to 85% found just once. Source material: CD8+ T cells from PBMCs. The receptor source for this set is a human donor with multiple sclerosis.

The chain joins TRBV10-3 to TRBJ1-1; no reliable D call. The CDR3 extends over 14 amino acids. V was shortened by 2 bases and J by 0 bases, with 7 bases between the two germline ends. Germline CDR1 and CDR2: ENHRY and SYGVKD. Here the CDR3 reads CAISEIFMNTEAFF. The CDR3 region has the DNA TGTGCCATCAGTGAGATTTTTATGAACACTGAAGCTTTCTTT.

This clonotype showed up just a few times. The chain uses TRBV2 and TRBJ2-1; the D call may be TRBD1 or TRBD2 (5 bases each). Germline CDR1 is SNHLY and CDR2 is FYNNEI. The V end was cut by 6 bases, the J end by 0 bases, with 12 bases between. The CDR3 loop spans 15 amino acids. Here the CDR3 reads CASRPGPSSYNEQFF. The CDR3 DNA reads as TGTGCCAGCAGACCGGGACCAAGCTCCTACAATGAGCAGTTCTTC.

The J gene is TRBJ2-2, the V gene TRBV27, with D tentatively TRBD2 (5 bases). The CDR3 has 19 amino acids. Germline loops: CDR1 MNHEY, CDR2 SMNVEV (reference sequence). With 2 bases removed from V and 0 bases from J, the gap between germline ends came to 19 bases. CDR3 bases: TGTGCCAGCAGTTTAATTGCGGGCAGCCTATTCGCGAACACCGGGGAGCTGTTTTTT. Amino acid sequence: CASSLIAGSLFANTGELFF.

The chain links TRBV7-8 to TRBJ2-3; D uncertain. This CDR3 is 13 amino acids long. Germline lookup yields CDR1 SGHVS and CDR2 FQNEAQ. With 1 base removed from V and 6 bases from J, the gap between germline ends came to 8 bases. The CDR3 nucleotides read TGTGCCAGCAGCTTAGTTGGGCTCGATACGCAGTATTTT. This encodes CASSLVGLDTQYF.

V is TRBV24-1 and J is TRBJ2-1; 15 positions match TRBD2. CDR1 is KGHDR and CDR2 is SFDVKD in the germline V gene. V shed 4 bases, J shed 3 bases, and the junction held 9 bases outside the gene matches. The CDR3 covers 19 residues. The CDR3 is CATSESGLAGGPVYNEQFF. DNA for the CDR3: TGTGCCACCAGTGAGTCCGGACTAGCGGGGGGGCCTGTCTACAATGAGCAGTTCTTC.

This clonotype appeared a few times. The chain joins TRBV20-1 to TRBJ2-5; 10 bases are a match to TRBD1. V lost 6 bases and J lost 2; bases outside the gene matches: 12. The CDR3 has 16 residues. CDR1 DFQATT and CDR2 SNEGSKA come from the germline V gene (reference sequence). The CDR3 spells CSAPRDRGFTQETQYF. Here the CDR3 DNA reads TGCAGTGCGCCTAGGGACAGGGGATTTACACAAGAGACCCAGTACTTC.

The genes are TRBV28 and TRBJ2-7; tentatively, D is TRBD1 (5 bases). Germline V gene sequence: CDR1 MDHEN, CDR2 SYDVKM. V gave up 3 bases and J gave up 4 bases, with 13 bases separating them. The CDR3 length is 14 residues. CDR3 coding DNA: TGTGCCAGCAGTTTCGCAGGGCATTCGTACGAGCAGTACTTC. Translation: CASSFAGHSYEQYF.

The chain joins TRBV19 to TRBJ2-3; D tentatively reads TRBD1 or TRBD2 (5 bases each). The germline V gene encodes CDR1 LNHDA and CDR2 SQIVND (reference sequence). The CDR3 runs to 13 residues. With 4 bases removed from V and 5 bases from J, the gap between germline ends came to 10 bases. DNA for the CDR3: TGTGCCAGTAGTACTATGGGGGTAGATACGCAGTATTTT. Amino acids: CASSTMGVDTQYF.

The chain carries TRBV5-5 and TRBJ2-4; the D is unclear. CDR1 and CDR2 (germline): SGHKS, YYEKEE (reference sequence). Deletions cut 5 bases from V and 1 base from J, with 7 bases between. CDR3 length: 13 residues. For the CDR3, the DNA is TGTGCCAGCAGAGTGAAGGCCAAAAACATTCAGTACTTC. Its protein is CASRVKAKNIQYF.

This clonotype was recorded only once. This sequence joins TRBV7-8 and TRBJ2-5; D is undetermined. The CDR3 sequence is 15 residues long. The V gene lost 2 bases and the J gene lost 0 bases, with 10 bases spanning the gap. Germline V CDR1 and CDR2: SGHVS, FQNEAQ. In nucleotides, the CDR3 is TGTGCCAGCAGCTTAATTTCAGGTTACCAAGAGACCCAGTACTTC. Its protein is CASSLISGYQETQYF.

The rearrangement joins TRBV5-6 to TRBJ1-5; D possibly corresponds to TRBD1 (6 bases). The V gene lost 3 bases and the J gene lost 2 bases, with 15 bases spanning the gap. Germline loops: CDR1 SGHDT, CDR2 YYEEEE. This CDR3 region has 16 residues. CDR3 coding DNA: TGTGCCAGCAGCTACGGACGAGGGGGAGGCAATCAGCCCCAGCATTTT. Protein: CASSYGRGGGNQPQHF.

The chain links TRBV12-3 or TRBV12-4 to TRBJ1-4, with a possible D match to TRBD1 (5 bases). Trimming removed 6 bases from V and 2 bases from J, with 10 bases in between. The CDR3 has 14 residues. The CDR3: CASSSTDTNEKLFF. The CDR3, as DNA: TGTGCCAGCAGCTCGACAGACACTAATGAAAAACTGTTTTTT.

The rearrangement links TRBV9 to TRBJ2-1; 10 bases are a match to TRBD1. V was pared by 0 bases and J by 8 bases, with 8 bases of the junction left unmatched. Germline loops: CDR1 SGDLS, CDR2 YYNGEE. The CDR3 loop spans 16 amino acids. The CDR3 DNA is TGTGCCAGCAGCGTAGGAGAGACAGGGGGCTTCGATGAGCAGTTCTTC. Translating it yields CASSVGETGGFDEQFF.

The chain carries TRBV6-1 and TRBJ2-1; D gene uncertain. V was pared by 5 bases and J by 3 bases, with 14 bases between. The CDR3 has 15 amino acids. The V gene's germline CDR1 is MNHNS and CDR2 SASEGT. CDR3 DNA sequence: TGTGCCAGCAGTAGGTCCCGATCGGACTACAATGAGCAGTTCTTC. Translated: CASSRSRSDYNEQFF.

The V and J genes are TRBV2 and TRBJ1-5, with D maybe TRBD1 (5 bases). The CDR3 runs to 14 residues. Germline V lookup: CDR1 SNHLY, CDR2 FYNNEI. The germline V and J ends were trimmed by 8 bases and 6 bases, with 17 bases remaining between them. This CDR3 reads CASSLGGWGQPQHF. The CDR3 nucleotides are TGTGCCAGCTCCCTGGGGGGGTGGGGTCAGCCCCAGCATTTT.

The V gene is TRBV13, the J gene TRBJ1-1; TRBD1 agrees at 7 bases. Germline CDR1 reads PRHDT; CDR2 reads FYEKMQ (reference sequence). The CDR3 consists of 13 residues. Trimming at V came to 4 bases and at J to 6 bases, leaving 5 bases not matched to a gene. The CDR3 bases are TGTGCCAGCAGCTCCGGGACAGACCCTGAAGCTTTCTTT. Protein sequence: CASSSGTDPEAFF.

The J gene is TRBJ2-5, the V gene TRBV3-1; 7 bases fit TRBD1. The CDR3 extends over 15 amino acids. Germline CDR1 and CDR2: LGHDT and YNNKEL (reference sequence). V was pared by 1 base and J by 2 bases, with 4 bases of the junction left unmatched. For the CDR3, the DNA is TGTGCCAGCAGCCAAGGGGACAGTATTCAAGAGACCCAGTACTTC. Residues: CASSQGDSIQETQYF.

For the CDR3, the DNA is TGCAGTGCTAGGACCCTGGGGGAGACAGGGGATTTAGCGAACACCGGGGAGCTGTTTTTT. Translation gives CSARTLGETGDLANTGELFF. The chain links TRBV20-1 to TRBJ2-2, with 8 bases aligning to TRBD1. The CDR3 has 20 amino acids. The junction had 18 bases not matched to a gene; V was cut back by 3 bases and J by 0 bases. Per germline, CDR1 DFQATT and CDR2 SNEGSKA (reference sequence).

The chain has TRBV19 and TRBJ2-1; TRBD2 is a possible D gene (5 bases). With 3 bases removed from V and 2 bases from J, the gap between germline ends came to 17 bases. The CDR3 is 17 residues long. Looked up from germline, CDR1 is LNHDA and CDR2 is SQIVND (reference sequence). The chain's CDR3 is CASSIDWGSVTYNEQFF. For the CDR3, the DNA is TGTGCCAGTAGTATTGATTGGGGTAGCGTTACCTACAATGAGCAGTTCTTC.